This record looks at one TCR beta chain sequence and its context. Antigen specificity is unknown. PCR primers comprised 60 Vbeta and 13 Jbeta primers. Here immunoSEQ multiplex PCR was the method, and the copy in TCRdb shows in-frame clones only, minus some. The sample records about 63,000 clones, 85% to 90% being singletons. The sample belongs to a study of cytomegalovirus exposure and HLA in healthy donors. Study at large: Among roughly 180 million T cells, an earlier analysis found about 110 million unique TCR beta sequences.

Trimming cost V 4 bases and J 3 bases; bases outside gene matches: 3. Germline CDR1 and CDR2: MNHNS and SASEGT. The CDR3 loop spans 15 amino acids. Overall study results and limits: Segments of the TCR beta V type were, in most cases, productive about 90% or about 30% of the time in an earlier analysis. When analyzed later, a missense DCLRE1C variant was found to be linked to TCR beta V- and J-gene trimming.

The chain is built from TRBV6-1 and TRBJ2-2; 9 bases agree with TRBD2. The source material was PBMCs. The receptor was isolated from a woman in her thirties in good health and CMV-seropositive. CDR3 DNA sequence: TGTGCCAGCAGTGCGGGACTAGCTTACACCGGGGAGCTGTTTTTT. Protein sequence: CASSAGLAYTGELFF.